These 2 T cell receptor beta chains were all obtained from the same sample, sequenced in a study of blood T cell repertoires in COVID-19. Repertoires were generated with immunoSEQ multiplex PCR, while TCRdb's copy carries only in-frame clones and drops some. Of about 220,000 clones in the sample, less than 90% were seen once. Sequenced material: peripheral blood. The source is a woman in her sixties or seventies who had recovered from COVID-19.

J is TRBJ1-3 and V is TRBV5-1; a weak D match, TRBD1 (5 bases). CDR3 length: 14 amino acids. Germline CDR1 reads SGHRS; CDR2 reads YFSETQ. V was trimmed by 4 bases and J by 4 bases, leaving 12 bases between them. The CDR3 protein is CASSPGHRGNTIYF. Written as DNA, the CDR3 is TGCGCCAGCAGCCCCGGACATCGAGGAAACACCATATATTTT.

V usage is TRBV28 and J usage is TRBJ2-3; 12 nucleotides match TRBD2. J gave up 6 bases and V 5 bases, and 9 bases lay outside the gene matches. CDR1 and CDR2 from the germline V gene are MDHEN and SYDVKM. The CDR3 is 16 residues long. For the CDR3, the DNA is TGTGCCAGCAGTGCTAGCGGGGGGGCCGATCTGGATACGCAGTATTTT. Encoded protein: CASSASGGADLDTQYF.